The 9 T cell receptor beta chains in this list originate from one sample, sequenced in a study of Graves' ophthalmopathy and Graves' hyperthyroidism. The authors amplified TCR beta CDR3 regions from RNA transcripts. The first round was an RT-PCR with HTBI primers, and the second round was a multiplex PCR. Using its own MiXCR run on the multiplex PCR reads, TCRdb lists one record per CDR3 protein. The table has approximately 700,000 distinct CDR3 sequences, roughly two fifths seen once. Input material: peripheral blood. All receptors derive from an adult man with Graves' ophthalmopathy.

This clonotype turned up a few times. The chain is built from TRBV5-5 and TRBJ2-7, with a weak D call TRBD1 (5 bases). The germline V gene encodes CDR1 SGHKS and CDR2 YYEKEE (reference sequence). This CDR3 has 15 residues. Trimming removed 0 bases from V and 5 bases from J, with 15 bases in between. The CDR3 DNA reads as TGTGCCAGCAGCTTGGATCCAGGGTCTTGGAACGAGCAGTACTTC. Its protein is CASSLDPGSWNEQYF.

With regard to this clonotype: This may be a read error: a much more frequent sequence differs by one nucleotide. It is likely a read error, because the conserved phenylalanine at the end of the CDR3 is missing. The CDR3 DNA sequence: TGTGCCAGCAGCGCGAACCCGACAGGGGGCGAATCACCCCTCCACCTT. Protein: CASSANPTGGESPLHL. The gene calls are TRBV9 and TRBJ1-6; 10 bases map to TRBD1. The length of the CDR3 is 16 residues. V was clipped by 3 bases and J by 10 bases; unmatched bases: 10. Looked up from germline, CDR1 is SGDLS and CDR2 is YYNGEE.

Many counts were recorded for this clonotype. The V call is TRBV5-1, the J call TRBJ1-6, with a weak D call TRBD1 (6 bases). There are 14 residues in the CDR3. V shed 0 bases and J shed 10 bases, with 11 bases lying between them. Germline V gives CDR1 SGHRS, CDR2 YFSETQ. The CDR3: CASSLAGRGSPLHF. As DNA, the CDR3 is TGCGCCAGCAGCTTGGCCGGCAGGGGATCACCCCTCCACTTT.

The chain employs TRBV7-9 and TRBJ1-2; possible D gene TRBD1, 5 bases. The germline CDR1 and CDR2 sequences are SEHNR and FQNEAQ (reference sequence). The germline V and J ends were trimmed by 2 bases and 7 bases, with 11 bases remaining between them. The length of the CDR3 is 13 residues. CDR3 in amino acids: CASSLTSGFGYTF. CDR3 in DNA: TGTGCCAGCAGCTTAACTTCAGGGTTTGGCTACACCTTC. The whole variable domain, remainder taken from reference TRBV7-9 and TRBJ1-2, is DTGVSQNPRHKITKRGQNVTFRCDPISEHNRLYWYRQTLGQGPEFLTYFQNEAQLEKSRLLSDRFSAERPKGSFSTLEIQRTEQGDSAMYLCASSLTSGFGYTFGSGTRLTVV.

At least ten counts were recorded for this clonotype. The CDR3 region is CASAGPGSYEQYF. The CDR3 region has the DNA TGTGCCAGCGCGGGACCGGGCTCCTACGAGCAGTACTTC. This chain uses TRBV7-9 with TRBJ2-7; possibly TRBD2 for D (6 bases). The CDR3 consists of 13 residues. V lost 8 bases and J lost 0, with 11 bases in between. CDR1 and CDR2 (germline): SEHNR, FQNEAQ (reference sequence).

This clonotype has ten or more counts. V gene TRBV11-2 combines with J gene TRBJ2-5; 9 nucleotides align to TRBD1. This CDR3 has 16 amino acids. With V trimmed by 3 bases and J by 5 bases, 10 bases remained unmatched. Germline V CDR1 and CDR2: SGHAT, FQNNGV. CDR3 loop: CASSLRLTGGGETQYF. CDR3 nucleotides: TGTGCCAGCAGCTTGAGACTCACAGGGGGCGGCGAGACCCAGTACTTC.

This chain links TRBV14 with TRBJ2-5; D perhaps matches TRBD1 (5 bases). The CDR3 consists of 14 residues. Germline V gene data show CDR1 as SGHDN and CDR2 as FVKESK. Trimming pared 1 base from V and 11 bases from J, leaving 17 bases between. The CDR3 DNA reads as TGTGCCAGCAGCCAAGGACAGATCACAGATACGCAGTACTTC. It encodes CASSQGQITDTQYF.

This clonotype was observed a few times. The V call is TRBV5-1, the J call TRBJ2-7, with TRBD1 matching 9 bases. The CDR3 is 17 amino acids. Unmatched junction bases numbered 12, after V lost 4 bases and J lost 1 base. Germline-derived CDR1 and CDR2 are SGHRS and YFSETQ. The CDR3 DNA reads TGCGCCAGCAGCCCAGGACAGGGGATTTTGGTTTCCTACGAGCAGTACTTC. It yields the protein CASSPGQGILVSYEQYF.

The chain couples TRBV4-1 to TRBJ2-5; D might be TRBD2 (6 bases). Germline V gives CDR1 MGHRA, CDR2 YSYEKL. The CDR3 runs to 15 residues. Trimming took off 0 bases at V and 3 bases at J, with 11 bases between the two ends. CDR3 bases: TGCGCCAGCAGCCAAGATGGACTACAAAAAGAGACCCAGTACTTC. Its protein product is CASSQDGLQKETQYF.